A selection of T cell receptor beta chains follows, all from one sample in a study of blood T cell repertoires in COVID-19. TCRdb's table, derived via immunoSEQ multiplex PCR, lists solely in-frame clones and lacks some. The table records under 300,000 clones, roughly nine tenths of them present only once. Sequenced: peripheral blood. These receptors all stem from a man aged 55 to 70 with acute or convalescent COVID-19. The conserved cysteine and the conserved F or W are not part of the CDR3 here. The order of the fields is V gene, J gene, clone size, CDR3 protein. Clone size is stated in some rows and not others, as once, few, many or a class when expanded.

TRBV11-3	TRBJ2-7	-	ASSLEAETTYEQY
TRBV14	TRBJ2-2	-	ASSQLRPNTGELF
TRBV27	TRBJ1-5	-	ASSWDRGQPQH
TRBV7-9	TRBJ2-3	-	ASSFGGLTDTQY
TRBV6-5	TRBJ1-1	-	ASSKRTGNTEAF
TRBV30	TRBJ2-3	-	AWSGLAVTDTQY
TRBV10-3	TRBJ1-1	-	ATGTGDGNTEAF
TRBV29-1	TRBJ2-5	once	SVRQETQY
TRBV7-3	TRBJ1-1	-	ASSSTLGTEAF
TRBV4-3	TRBJ2-4	-	ASSQSLAGVGSIQY
TRBV19	TRBJ1-5	-	ASSIAVGRGLSNQPQH
TRBV5-3	TRBJ1-5	-	ARSLYRGNQPQH
TRBV21-1	TRBJ1-2	many	ASSKPTHLDRGLAGYT
TRBV19	TRBJ1-4	-	ASSPRTGGTEKLF
TRBV2	TRBJ1-4	-	ASSEAPPTGGGGANEKLF
TRBV2	TRBJ2-4	once	ASSDNTPTIQY
TRBV5-5	TRBJ2-3	-	ASSPSRGYNTDTQY
TRBV28	TRBJ1-4	-	ASRAGQYNEKLF
TRBV6-5	TRBJ2-7	-	ATSRDRTYEQY
TRBV7-3	TRBJ2-1	-	ASSFRGIDSGGRIEQF
TRBV11-2	TRBJ2-1	-	ASSLDSGLAGWLGNEQF
TRBV4-3	TRBJ2-5	-	ASSKGLASETQY
TRBV7-2	TRBJ1-2	-	ASSSPSSGQRINYGYT
TRBV7-9	TRBJ2-5	-	ASSLAGTGGETQY
TRBV6-2/TRBV6-3	TRBJ1-2	-	ASSYSGRTSHGYT
TRBV6-6	TRBJ1-3	-	ASSYGGEGHY
TRBV11-2	TRBJ1-3	-	ASSSLTGDTIY
TRBV7-2	TRBJ2-7	-	ASSLGGVNYEQY
TRBV7-2	TRBJ2-5	-	ASSWGGGRGEETQY
TRBV28	TRBJ2-7	-	ASSLRSYEQY
TRBV6-5	TRBJ2-3	-	ASSLAGAHTDTQY
TRBV9	TRBJ2-1	few	ASSPPEPEGEQF
TRBV25-1	TRBJ1-2	-	ASSEQVVGGYT
TRBV11-3	TRBJ1-1	-	ASSLESTASYTEAF
TRBV7-2	TRBJ2-1	-	ASSFLGGAGQF
TRBV7-2	TRBJ2-3	once	ASSLRTGGADTQY
TRBV24-1	TRBJ1-4	few	ATSESTGDEKLF
TRBV27	TRBJ1-1	-	ASSSGRGQSTEAF
TRBV6-5	TRBJ1-2	-	ASSYSDRPYGYT
TRBV5-1	TRBJ1-6	-	ASSIRQDGNSPLH
TRBV12-3/TRBV12-4	TRBJ1-5	-	ASSNYNQPQH
TRBV7-9	TRBJ1-2	-	ASSLEGWAYGYT
TRBV4-1	TRBJ2-7	-	ASSQDGFGDSSYEQY
TRBV7-9	TRBJ2-1	-	ASSLYNLYNEQF
TRBV11-3	TRBJ2-1	-	ASSQGTSGRVNEQF
TRBV29-1	TRBJ2-1	-	SVKTTSGSSYNEQF
TRBV25-1	TRBJ1-2	-	ASSEYGDRGGYT
TRBV28	TRBJ2-3	-	ASTPSGPRYQY
TRBV9	TRBJ2-1	-	ASSLGTSGYNEQF
TRBV6-5	TRBJ1-2	-	ASSYLDRGWYGYT
TRBV19	TRBJ2-7	-	ASTRTSGIFYEQY
TRBV19	TRBJ2-6	-	ASRTVPPGANVLT
TRBV30	TRBJ2-1	-	AWRPTSYNEQF
TRBV11-2	TRBJ1-1	once	ASSLGPGVNTEAF
TRBV7-2	TRBJ2-1	-	ASSSLPTGSYNEQF